These T cell receptor beta chains were read from a single sample in a study of cytomegalovirus exposure and HLA in healthy donors. Profiled with immunoSEQ multiplex PCR; TCRdb holds only in-frame clones, not every one. In the table there are approximately 150,000 clones, approximately 76% of which are singletons. The material sequenced was PBMCs. All receptors derive from a woman aged 18-29 years in good health and CMV-seropositive. Both conserved end residues are part of each CDR3.

j_call v_call cdr3_aa
TRBJ1-1 TRBV30 CAWSPLSNTEAFF
TRBJ1-1 TRBV5-1 CASSRGGGNTEAFF
TRBJ2-2 TRBV9 CASSVVSGGALRNGELFF
TRBJ1-4 TRBV6-6 CASSYLEKLFF
TRBJ1-1 TRBV5-1 CASSGERGTEAFF
TRBJ1-1 TRBV11-2 CASSLGRTVYFGTEAFF
TRBJ1-1 TRBV7-7 CASSFRGNTEAFF
TRBJ2-2 TRBV6-9 CASSTFPDRAQNTGELFF
TRBJ1-1 TRBV2 CASNERNTEAFF
TRBJ1-6 TRBV14 CASSPGDSTNSPLHF
TRBJ1-1 TRBV19 CASSTLPQKREAFF
TRBJ2-7 TRBV4-3 CASSQRTGREQYF